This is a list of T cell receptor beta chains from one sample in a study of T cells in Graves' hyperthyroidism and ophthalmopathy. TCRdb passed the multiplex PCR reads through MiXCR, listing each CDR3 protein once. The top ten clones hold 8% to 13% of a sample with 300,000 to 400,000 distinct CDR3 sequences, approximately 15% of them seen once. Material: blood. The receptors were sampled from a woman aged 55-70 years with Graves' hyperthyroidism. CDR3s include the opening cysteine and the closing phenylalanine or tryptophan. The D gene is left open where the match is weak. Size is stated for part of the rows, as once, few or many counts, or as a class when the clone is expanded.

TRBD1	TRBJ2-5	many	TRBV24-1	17	CATSDWDRGREQETQYF	TGTGCCACCAGTGACTGGGACAGGGGGCGCGAGCAAGAGACCCAGTACTTC
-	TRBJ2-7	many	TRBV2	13	CASCVGASYEQYF	TGTGCCAGTTGTGTTGGGGCCTCCTACGAGCAGTACTTC
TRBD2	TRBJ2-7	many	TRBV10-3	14	CAISARGGEDEQYF	TGTGCCATCAGTGCCCGGGGAGGGGAGGACGAGCAGTACTTC
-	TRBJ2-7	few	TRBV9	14	CASSVVDGSYEQYF	TGTGCCAGCAGCGTAGTGGACGGATCCTACGAGCAGTACTTC
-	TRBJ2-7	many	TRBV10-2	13	CASSDFSRYEQYF	TGCGCCAGCAGTGATTTTTCCCGCTACGAGCAGTACTTC
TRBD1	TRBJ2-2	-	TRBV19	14	CASRTGDRIGELFF	TGTGCCAGTAGGACAGGGGATCGGATCGGGGAGCTGTTTTTT
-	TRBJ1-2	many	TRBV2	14	CASSSIQKNYGYTF	TGTGCCAGCAGTAGCATACAGAAAAACTATGGCTACACCTTC
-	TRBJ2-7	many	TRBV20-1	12	CSASDDYYEQYF	TGCAGTGCTAGTGATGACTACTACGAGCAGTACTTC
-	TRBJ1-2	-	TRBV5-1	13	CASSSDGVYGYTF	TGCGCCAGCAGCTCGGACGGGGTTTATGGCTACACCTTC
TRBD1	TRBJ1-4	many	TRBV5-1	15	CASSMDGTGDEKLFF	TGCGCCAGCAGCATGGACGGGACAGGGGATGAAAAACTGTTTTTT
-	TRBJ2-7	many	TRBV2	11	CASSERDEQYF	TGTGCCAGCAGTGAGAGAGACGAGCAGTACTTC
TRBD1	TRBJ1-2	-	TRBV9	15	CASGTRTGRLGGYTF	TGTGCCAGCGGGACCCGGACAGGTCGATTAGGTGGCTACACCTTC
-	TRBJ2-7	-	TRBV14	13	CASSQGGFYEQYF	TGTGCCAGCAGCCAAGGCGGTTTTTACGAGCAGTACTTC
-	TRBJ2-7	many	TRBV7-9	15	CASSRGGASSYEQYF	TGTGCCAGCAGTCGAGGGGGGGCGAGCTCCTACGAGCAGTACTTC
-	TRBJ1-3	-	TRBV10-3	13	CAMASAGGNTIYF	TGTGCCATGGCCTCGGCGGGAGGAAACACCATATATTTT
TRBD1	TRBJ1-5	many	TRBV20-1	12	CSAARGNQPQHF	TGCAGTGCTGCCAGGGGGAATCAGCCCCAGCATTTT
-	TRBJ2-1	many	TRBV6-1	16	CASRGRTKSSYNEQFF	TGTGCCAGCAGGGGACGGACAAAGAGCTCCTACAATGAGCAGTTCTTC
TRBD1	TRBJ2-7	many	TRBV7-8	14	CASSSTGGRYEQYF	TGTGCCAGCAGCTCGACAGGGGGTCGCTACGAGCAGTACTTC
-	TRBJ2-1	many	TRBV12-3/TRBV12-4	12	CASSLQGAQQFF	TGTGCCAGCAGTTTACAGGGAGCTCAGCAGTTCTTC
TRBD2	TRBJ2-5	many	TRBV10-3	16	CAISVQLAEKQETQYF	TGTGCCATCAGTGTTCAGCTAGCGGAAAAACAAGAGACCCAGTACTTC
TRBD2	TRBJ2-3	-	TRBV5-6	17	CASSLYSGRAGTDTQYF	TGTGCCAGCAGCTTGTATAGCGGGAGGGCCGGCACAGATACGCAGTATTTT
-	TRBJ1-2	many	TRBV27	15	CASSLRGLVHYGYTF	TGTGCCAGCAGTTTACGGGGATTGGTGCATTATGGCTACACCTTC
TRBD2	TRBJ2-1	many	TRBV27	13	CASRRGLNNEQFF	TGTGCCAGCAGGAGGGGACTAAACAATGAGCAGTTCTTC
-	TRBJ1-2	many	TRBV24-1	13	CATSDSDIYGYTF	TGTGCCACCAGTGATTCAGACATCTATGGCTACACCTTC
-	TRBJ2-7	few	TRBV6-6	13	CASSYQGSYEQYF	TGTGCCAGCAGTTACCAGGGATCCTACGAGCAGTACTTC
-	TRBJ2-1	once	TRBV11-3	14	CASSLTGGSDEQFF	TGTGCCAGCAGCTTGACAGGAGGTTCCGATGAGCAGTTCTTC
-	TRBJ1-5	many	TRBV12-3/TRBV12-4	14	CASSLTGNGQPQHF	TGTGCCAGCAGTTTAACGGGCAATGGTCAGCCCCAGCATTTT
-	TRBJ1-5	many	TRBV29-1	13	CSVSENSNQPQHF	TGCAGCGTTTCAGAGAATAGCAATCAGCCCCAGCATTTT
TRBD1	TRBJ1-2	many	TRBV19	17	CASSIGGTGTSSHGYTF	TGTGCCAGTAGTATCGGAGGGACAGGGACATCGAGTCATGGCTACACCTTC
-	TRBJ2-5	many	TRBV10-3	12	CANSDSQETQYF	TGTGCCAATTCGGACAGCCAAGAGACCCAGTACTTC
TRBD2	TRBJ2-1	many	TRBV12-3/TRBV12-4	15	CASSLPGLAGNEQFF	TGTGCCAGCAGTTTACCGGGACTAGCGGGCAATGAGCAGTTCTTC
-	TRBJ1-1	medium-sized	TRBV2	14	CASSLRRGGTEAFF	TGTGCCAGCAGTTTGCGGAGAGGGGGAACTGAAGCTTTCTTT
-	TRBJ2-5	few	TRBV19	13	CASSSPALGTQYF	TGTGCCAGTAGTTCCCCGGCCCTAGGGACCCAGTACTTC
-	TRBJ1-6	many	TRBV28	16	CASSLWTAAYNSPLHF	TGTGCCAGCAGTTTATGGACAGCGGCCTATAATTCACCCCTCCACTTT
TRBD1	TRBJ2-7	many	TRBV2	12	CASRGQGGEQYF	TGTGCCAGCAGGGGACAGGGTGGAGAGCAGTACTTC
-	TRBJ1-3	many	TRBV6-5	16	CASSYSRLSSGNTIYF	TGTGCCAGCAGTTACTCCCGGCTCTCCTCTGGAAACACCATATATTTT
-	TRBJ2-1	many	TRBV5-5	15	CASSLHPLSYNEQFF	TGTGCCAGCAGCTTGCATCCGCTCTCCTACAATGAGCAGTTCTTC
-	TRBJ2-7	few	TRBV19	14	CASSLRDGPYEQYF	TGTGCCAGTAGTCTCCGGGACGGCCCCTACGAGCAGTACTTC
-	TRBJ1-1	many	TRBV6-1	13	CASSEFKNTEAFF	TGTGCCAGCAGTGAATTCAAGAACACTGAAGCTTTCTTT
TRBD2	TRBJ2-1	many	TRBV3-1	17	CASSQERLAGLSHEQFF	TGTGCCAGCAGCCAAGAACGGCTAGCGGGCCTATCGCACGAGCAGTTCTTC
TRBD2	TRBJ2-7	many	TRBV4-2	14	CASSPAGVGHEQYF	TGTGCCAGCAGCCCCGCGGGGGTAGGCCACGAGCAGTACTTC
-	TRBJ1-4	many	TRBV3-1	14	CASSPRPRGEKLFF	TGTGCCAGCAGCCCCCGTCCGAGGGGTGAAAAACTGTTTTTT
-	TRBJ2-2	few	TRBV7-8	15	CASSPWGVDTGELFF	TGTGCCAGCAGCCCTTGGGGTGTTGACACCGGGGAGCTGTTTTTT
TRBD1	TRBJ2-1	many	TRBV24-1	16	CATSDPRDRVGNEQFF	TGTGCCACCAGTGATCCCCGGGACAGGGTCGGCAATGAGCAGTTCTTC
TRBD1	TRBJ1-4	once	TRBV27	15	CASSHRGTGLGKLFF	TGTGCCAGCAGTCATAGGGGGACAGGGTTGGGAAAACTGTTTTTT
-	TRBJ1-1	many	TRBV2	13	CARQGTLNTEAFF	TGTGCCAGGCAAGGGACATTGAACACTGAAGCTTTCTTT
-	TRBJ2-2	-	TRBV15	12	CATSRGTGELFF	TGTGCCACCAGCAGAGGAACCGGGGAGCTGTTTTTT
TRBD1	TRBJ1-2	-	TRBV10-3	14	CAISEGQGFEGYTF	TGTGCCATCAGTGAGGGACAGGGATTTGAGGGCTACACCTTC
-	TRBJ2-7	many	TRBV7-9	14	CASSSWDGSYEQYF	TGTGCCAGCAGCAGTTGGGACGGCTCCTACGAGCAGTACTTC